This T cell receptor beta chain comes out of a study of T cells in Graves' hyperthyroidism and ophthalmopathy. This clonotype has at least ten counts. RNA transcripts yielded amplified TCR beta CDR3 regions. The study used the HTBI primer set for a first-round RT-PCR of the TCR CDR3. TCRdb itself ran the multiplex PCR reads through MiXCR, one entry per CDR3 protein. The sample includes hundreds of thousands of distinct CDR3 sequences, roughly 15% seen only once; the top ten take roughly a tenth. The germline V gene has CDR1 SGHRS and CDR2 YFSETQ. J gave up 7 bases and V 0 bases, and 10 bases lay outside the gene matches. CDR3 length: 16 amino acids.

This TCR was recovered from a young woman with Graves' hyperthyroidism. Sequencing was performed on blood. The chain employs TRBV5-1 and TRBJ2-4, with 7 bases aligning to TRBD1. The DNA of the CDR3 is TGCGCCAGCAGCTTGGCCGAGGGGACAGACGTGAACATTCAGTACTTC. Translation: CASSLAEGTDVNIQYF. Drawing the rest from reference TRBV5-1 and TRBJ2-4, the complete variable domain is KAGVTQTPRYLIKTRGQQVTLSCSPISGHRSVSWYQQTPGQGLQFLFEYFSETQRNKGNFPGRFSGRQFSNSRSEMNVSTLELGDSALYLCASSLAEGTDVNIQYFGAGTRLSVL.